These 25 T cell receptor beta chains were sequenced from one sample in a study of T cell changes during pregnancy in multiple sclerosis. Produced via immunoSEQ multiplex PCR; TCRdb's table is partial and in-frame only. The sample has about 59,000 clones; around 92% are singletons. Source: peripheral blood, taken in the first trimester of pregnancy. These receptors came from a female donor with multiple sclerosis, enrolled in a pregnancy study.

The rearrangement uses TRBV7-9 and TRBJ2-2; D is perhaps TRBD1 (5 bases). The V end was cut by 5 bases, the J end by 5 bases, with 15 bases between. The CDR3 has 15 amino acids. Looked up from germline, CDR1 is SEHNR and CDR2 is FQNEAQ (reference sequence). In DNA form, the CDR3 reads TGTGCCAGCAGCCTGGCGTTACAGGTGACCGGGGAGCTGTTTTTT. It specifies CASSLALQVTGELFF.

The chain has TRBV19 and TRBJ1-2, with 7 bases matching TRBD1. V dropped 8 bases and J dropped 4; count of bases not matched to a gene: 7. This CDR3 is 13 amino acids long. CDR1 and CDR2 from the germline V gene are LNHDA and SQIVND (reference sequence). The CDR3 is CASFEQGSYGYTF. The CDR3 nucleotides are TGTGCCAGTTTCGAACAGGGGAGCTATGGCTACACCTTC.

The V gene is TRBV10-3, the J gene TRBJ1-5; D possibly corresponds to TRBD1 (5 bases). V lost 4 bases and J 0 bases, leaving 16 bases between the germline ends. CDR3 length: 17 residues. Germline V CDR1 and CDR2: ENHRY, SYGVKD. CDR3 sequence (DNA): TGTGCCATCAGTGCGTCCCAGGGCGGGGCTAGCAATCAGCCCCAGCATTTT. It translates to CAISASQGGASNQPQHF.

The chain employs TRBV30 and TRBJ1-2; a possible D gene is TRBD1 (6 bases). Looked up from germline, CDR1 is GTSNPN and CDR2 is SVGIG (reference sequence). CDR3 length: 15 residues. Trimming stripped 2 bases from V and 4 bases from J, with 17 bases between. The CDR3 DNA is TGTGCCTGGAGTCTTAATACAGGGAGTATCTATGGCTACACCTTC. Translating it yields CAWSLNTGSIYGYTF.

V is TRBV9 and J is TRBJ2-5, with D tentatively TRBD1 (5 bases). The J call could be wrong; TRBJ2-7 is a better fit for the DNA end. The CDR3 is made up of 15 amino acids. Germline CDR1 reads SGDLS; CDR2 reads YYNGEE. The CDR3: CASSADTGLTHEQYF. The DNA for the CDR3 is TGTGCCAGCAGCGCAGACACAGGTCTGACGCACGAGCAGTACTTC.

The V and J genes are TRBV28 and TRBJ2-1; 9 bases map to TRBD2. The germline gives CDR1 MDHEN, CDR2 SYDVKM. The CDR3 covers 14 residues. J lost 4 bases, V lost 6 bases, and 4 bases had no gene match. The CDR3: CASRGSGRYNEQFF. CDR3 bases: TGTGCCAGCAGAGGAAGCGGGAGGTACAATGAGCAGTTCTTC.

The gene calls are TRBV5-1 and TRBJ2-2; 10 positions match TRBD1. The V segment lost 0 bases and the J segment 3 bases; nucleotides outside the gene matches: 14. Per germline, CDR1 SGHRS and CDR2 YFSETQ. This CDR3 has 20 residues. This CDR3 reads CASSLVSRDRGFSDTGELFF. In DNA, the CDR3 is TGCGCCAGCAGCTTGGTCAGCCGGGACAGGGGTTTTTCCGACACCGGGGAGCTGTTTTTT.

The chain links TRBV19 to TRBJ1-5; D gene ambiguous. CDR3 length: 15 amino acids. Germline lookup yields CDR1 LNHDA and CDR2 SQIVND (reference sequence). The V and J ends lost 2 bases and 3 bases respectively, with 11 bases between them. DNA of the CDR3: TGTGCCAGTAGTATAAGTATGGGCGCCAATCAGCCCCAGCATTTT. This codes for CASSISMGANQPQHF. Looking up the rest from reference TRBV19 and TRBJ1-5 gives the full variable domain: DGGITQSPKYLFRKEGQNVTLSCEQNLNHDAMYWYRQDPGQGLRLIYYSQIVNDFQKGDIAEGYSVSREKKESFPLTVTSAQKNPTAFYLCASSISMGANQPQHFGDGTRLSIL.

The chain links TRBV7-9 to TRBJ2-1; D uncertain. Deletions cut 5 bases from V and 4 bases from J, with 12 bases between. From germline, CDR1 is SEHNR and CDR2 FQNEAQ (reference sequence). The CDR3 is 14 residues long. DNA of the CDR3: TGTGCCAGCAGCCCCCGCTCGACATACAATGAGCAGTTCTTC. Protein sequence: CASSPRSTYNEQFF.

V gene TRBV2 combines with J gene TRBJ2-4; 9 bases are shared with TRBD1. The CDR3 is made up of 16 amino acids. Germline CDR1 reads SNHLY; CDR2 reads FYNNEI. The J segment lost 2 bases and the V segment lost 5 bases, leaving 7 bases of the junction unmatched. The CDR3 here is CASSLRDRVSKNIQYF. The CDR3 nucleotides read TGTGCCAGCAGTCTCCGGGACAGGGTTTCCAAAAACATTCAGTACTTC.

The chain couples TRBV19 to TRBJ2-7, with 10 bases that match TRBD2. The V and J ends lost 4 bases and 5 bases, in that order; junction bases with no gene match: 14. The V gene's germline CDR1 is LNHDA and CDR2 SQIVND (reference sequence). The CDR3 consists of 17 residues. This CDR3 reads CASSTGLAGVGLHEQYF. In DNA, the CDR3 is TGTGCCAGTAGTACTGGGCTAGCGGGAGTAGGTTTGCACGAGCAGTACTTC.

This sequence joins TRBV5-1 and TRBJ1-1; unclear D gene. The germline CDR1 and CDR2 sequences are SGHRS and YFSETQ. The CDR3 sequence is 15 residues long. Trimming stripped 0 bases from V and 0 bases from J, with 9 bases between. CDR3 bases: TGCGCCAGCAGCTTGGGAGAGACACTGAACACTGAAGCTTTCTTT. Translated, it gives CASSLGETLNTEAFF.

This sequence joins TRBV4-1 and TRBJ2-7; D not certain. Germline V gene data show CDR1 as MGHRA and CDR2 as YSYEKL. The CDR3 consists of 13 residues. Between the trimmed V and J ends, which lost 1 base and 1 base, there was a span of 5 bases. The CDR3 region is CASSQVHSYEQYF. The CDR3 nucleotides are TGCGCCAGCAGCCAAGTACATTCCTACGAGCAGTACTTC.

This chain joins TRBV27 and TRBJ2-2; D call uncertain. Germline V lookup: CDR1 MNHEY, CDR2 SMNVEV (reference sequence). This CDR3 has 15 residues. The V end was cut by 6 bases, the J end by 0 bases, with 11 bases between. The CDR3 region is CASRLSTANTGELFF. The CDR3, as DNA: TGTGCCAGCAGACTCAGCACAGCGAACACCGGGGAGCTGTTTTTT.

In its sample, this clone was seen once. J is TRBJ2-7 and V is TRBV14; 7 bases are a match to TRBD1. CDR1 is SGHDN and CDR2 is FVKESK in the germline V gene. V gave up 0 bases and J gave up 8 bases; unmatched junction bases: 4. CDR3 length equals 13 residues. In DNA form, the CDR3 reads TGTGCCAGCAGCCAAGATTGGACAGGACAGCAGTACTTC. It yields the protein CASSQDWTGQQYF.

This sequence joins TRBV7-6 and TRBJ2-1; 10 bases agree with TRBD2. CDR3 size: 16 residues. The junction had 9 bases not matched to a gene; V was cut back by 1 base and J by 9 bases. CDR1 SGHVS and CDR2 FNYEAQ come from the germline V gene. CDR3 DNA: TGTGCCAGCAGCTTAGGCGTAGCGGGAGGCCCCCTTGAGCAGTTCTTC. Translated, it gives CASSLGVAGGPLEQFF.

The J gene is TRBJ2-7, the V gene TRBV6-5; a possible D gene is TRBD1 (6 bases). The CDR3 contains 15 residues. Germline lookup yields CDR1 MNHEY and CDR2 SVGAGI. V shed 4 bases and J shed 0 bases, with 13 bases lying between them. Written as DNA, the CDR3 is TGTGCCAGCAGTTCGACAGGTGTTCACTCCTACGAGCAGTACTTC. Translation gives CASSSTGVHSYEQYF.

The V call is TRBV7-3, the J call TRBJ2-5; a possible D gene is TRBD2 (7 bases). The CDR3 runs to 18 residues. Trimming pared 5 bases from V and 5 bases from J, leaving 27 bases between. CDR1 is SGHTA, CDR2 FQGTGA, per germline. CDR3 in amino acids: CASSPRPGGEGVSETQYF. The CDR3 bases are TGTGCCAGCAGCCCTCGGCCGGGGGGCGAGGGAGTTAGTGAGACCCAGTACTTC.

This CDR3 reads CASSRDPAGISYEQYF. The DNA of the CDR3 is TGTGCCAGCAGTCGTGATCCAGCGGGGATCTCCTACGAGCAGTACTTC. The J gene is TRBJ2-7, the V gene TRBV28; TRBD2 agrees at 7 bases. Germline CDR1 is MDHEN and CDR2 is SYDVKM. The V and J ends lost 5 bases and 0 bases, in that order; junction bases with no gene match: 10. This CDR3 has 16 residues.

The rearrangement uses TRBV30 and TRBJ2-2; 7 bases map to TRBD1. The ends lost 4 bases at V and 3 bases at J; junction bases unmatched: 2. The CDR3 contains 13 residues. Germline V gene sequence: CDR1 GTSNPN, CDR2 SVGIG (reference sequence). The CDR3 loop reads CAWNTGDTGELFF. In DNA form, the CDR3 reads TGTGCCTGGAACACAGGGGACACCGGGGAGCTGTTTTTT. Looking up the rest from reference TRBV30 and TRBJ2-2 gives the full variable domain: SQTIHQWPATLVQPVGSPLSLECTVEGTSNPNLYWYRQAAGRGLQLLFYSVGIGQISSEVPQNLSASRPQDRQFILSSKKLLLSDSGFYLCAWNTGDTGELFFGEGSRLTVL.

This clone was counted once. The chain carries TRBV2 and TRBJ2-7, with TRBD1 matching 11 bases. Germline V CDR1 and CDR2: SNHLY, FYNNEI. With 4 bases clipped from V and 6 bases from J, the junction kept 8 bases outside the gene matches. This CDR3 is 15 amino acids long. CDR3 nucleotides: TGTGCCAGCAGTGGAGCCGGGACAGGGGGGATCGAGCAGTACTTC. This gives the protein CASSGAGTGGIEQYF.

The chain is built from TRBV5-1 and TRBJ2-7; TRBD1 agrees at 7 bases. The CDR3 has 14 residues. CDR1 and CDR2 from the germline V gene are SGHRS and YFSETQ. J gave up 2 bases and V 2 bases, and 4 bases lay outside the gene matches. Here the CDR3 reads CASSFRDSTYEQYF. As DNA, the CDR3 is TGCGCCAGCAGCTTCCGGGACAGTACCTACGAGCAGTACTTC.

This clone was counted between two and nine times. The rearrangement links TRBV10-3 to TRBJ1-1, with D perhaps TRBD1 (6 bases). The CDR3 contains 17 residues. Germline lookup yields CDR1 ENHRY and CDR2 SYGVKD. V lost 5 bases, J lost 4 bases, and 23 bases lay in between. The CDR3 reads CAISNPGVGASATEAFF. Written as DNA, the CDR3 is TGTGCCATCAGTAACCCAGGGGTCGGGGCGAGTGCCACTGAAGCTTTCTTT.

The V gene is TRBV12-5, the J gene TRBJ2-1; 9 bases align to TRBD2. The CDR3 consists of 13 residues. The V segment lost 6 bases and the J segment 15 bases; nucleotides outside the gene matches: 12. Per the germline V gene, CDR1 is LGHNT and CDR2 is FRNRAP. The chain's CDR3 is CASGVSGSPRAFF. For the CDR3, the DNA is TGTGCTAGTGGGGTTAGCGGGAGCCCTCGTGCGTTCTTC.

The CDR3: CASSQAAGGGEQFF. The DNA for the CDR3 is TGTGCCAGCAGCCAGGCAGCGGGAGGAGGTGAGCAGTTCTTC. This chain connects TRBV4-2 to TRBJ2-1, with 9 nucleotides matching TRBD2. V was pared by 3 bases and J by 9 bases, with 6 bases of the junction left unmatched. Germline-derived CDR1 and CDR2 are LGHNA and YNFKEQ. The CDR3 contains 14 residues.